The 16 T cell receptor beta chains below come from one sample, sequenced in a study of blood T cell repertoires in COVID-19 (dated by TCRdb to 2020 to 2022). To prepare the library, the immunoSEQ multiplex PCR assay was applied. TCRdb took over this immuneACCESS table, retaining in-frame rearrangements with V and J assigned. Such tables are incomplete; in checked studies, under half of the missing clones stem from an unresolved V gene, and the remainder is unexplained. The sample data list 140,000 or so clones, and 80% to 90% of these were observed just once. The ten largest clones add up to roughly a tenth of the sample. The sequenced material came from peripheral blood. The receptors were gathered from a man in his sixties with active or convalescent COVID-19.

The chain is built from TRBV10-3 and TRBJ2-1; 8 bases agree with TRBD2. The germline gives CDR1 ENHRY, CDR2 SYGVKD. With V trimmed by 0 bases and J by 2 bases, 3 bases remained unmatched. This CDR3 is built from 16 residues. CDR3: CAISESGAGAYNEQFF. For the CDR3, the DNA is TGTGCCATCAGTGAGTCAGGAGCGGGAGCCTACAATGAGCAGTTCTTC.

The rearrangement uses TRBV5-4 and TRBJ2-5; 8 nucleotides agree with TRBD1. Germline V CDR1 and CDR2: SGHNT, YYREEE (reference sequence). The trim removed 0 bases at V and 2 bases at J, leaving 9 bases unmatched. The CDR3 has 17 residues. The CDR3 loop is CASSLVAGGAFQETQYF. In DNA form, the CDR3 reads TGTGCCAGCAGCTTGGTAGCAGGGGGCGCGTTTCAAGAGACCCAGTACTTC. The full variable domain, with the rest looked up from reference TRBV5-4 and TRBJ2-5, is ETGVTQSPTHLIKTRGQQVTLRCSSQSGHNTVSWYQQALGQGPQFIFQYYREEENGRGNFPPRFSGLQFPNYSSELNVNALELDDSALYLCASSLVAGGAFQETQYFGPGTRLLVL.

The CDR3 sequence is CASSWGQVNSPLHF. Written as DNA, the CDR3 is TGTGCCAGCAGTTGGGGACAGGTGAATTCACCCCTCCACTTT. This chain uses TRBV28 with TRBJ1-6; 8 nucleotides match TRBD1. Trimming cost V 4 bases and J 7 bases; bases outside gene matches: 3. Germline CDR1 reads MDHEN; CDR2 reads SYDVKM. There are 14 residues in the CDR3.

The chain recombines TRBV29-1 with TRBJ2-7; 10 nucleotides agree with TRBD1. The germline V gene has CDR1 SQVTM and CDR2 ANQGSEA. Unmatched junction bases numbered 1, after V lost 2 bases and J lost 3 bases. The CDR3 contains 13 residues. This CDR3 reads CSVERDRGYEQYF. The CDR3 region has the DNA TGCAGCGTTGAAAGGGACAGGGGCTACGAGCAGTACTTC.

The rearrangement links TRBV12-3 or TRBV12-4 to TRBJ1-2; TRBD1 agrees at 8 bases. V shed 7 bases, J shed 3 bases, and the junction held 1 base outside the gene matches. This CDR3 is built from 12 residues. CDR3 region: CASKQGDYGYTF. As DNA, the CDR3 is TGTGCCAGCAAACAGGGGGACTATGGCTACACCTTC.

The CDR3 nucleotides read TGTGCCAGCAGCTTAGCGGGAGAGTCAGATACGCAGTATTTT. It codes for CASSLAGESDTQYF. The chain is built from TRBV11-1 and TRBJ2-3, with D tentatively TRBD2 (5 bases). The CDR3 consists of 14 residues. V was pared by 0 bases and J by 4 bases, with 8 bases between. Germline-derived CDR1 and CDR2 are SGHAT and FQDESV (reference sequence).

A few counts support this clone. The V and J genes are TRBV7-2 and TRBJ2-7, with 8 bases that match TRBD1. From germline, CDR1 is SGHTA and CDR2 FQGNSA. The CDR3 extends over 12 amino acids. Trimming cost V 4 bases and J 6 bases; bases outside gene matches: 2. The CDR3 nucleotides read TGTGCCAGCAGCTCGACAGGGGTCGAGCAGTACTTC. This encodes CASSSTGVEQYF.

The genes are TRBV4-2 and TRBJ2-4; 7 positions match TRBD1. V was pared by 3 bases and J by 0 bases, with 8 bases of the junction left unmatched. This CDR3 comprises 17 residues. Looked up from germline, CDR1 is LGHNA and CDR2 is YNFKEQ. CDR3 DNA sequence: TGTGCCAGCAGCCAGAGCCCGACAGGGTTAGCCAAAAACATTCAGTACTTC. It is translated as CASSQSPTGLAKNIQYF.

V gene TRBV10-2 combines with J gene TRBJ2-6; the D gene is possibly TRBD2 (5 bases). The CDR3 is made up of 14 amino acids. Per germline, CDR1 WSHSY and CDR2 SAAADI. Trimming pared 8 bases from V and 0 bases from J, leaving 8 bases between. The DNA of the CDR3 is TGCGCCAGCCGGAGGAGCTCTGGGGCCAACGTCCTGACTTTC. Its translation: CASRRSSGANVLTF.

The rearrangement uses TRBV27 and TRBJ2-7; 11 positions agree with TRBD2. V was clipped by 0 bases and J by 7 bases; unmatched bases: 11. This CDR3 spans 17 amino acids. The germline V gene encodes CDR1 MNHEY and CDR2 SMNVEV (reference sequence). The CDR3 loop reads CASSLSQTSGSTNEQYF. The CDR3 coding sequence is TGTGCCAGCAGTTTATCCCAAACTAGCGGGAGTACGAATGAGCAGTACTTC.

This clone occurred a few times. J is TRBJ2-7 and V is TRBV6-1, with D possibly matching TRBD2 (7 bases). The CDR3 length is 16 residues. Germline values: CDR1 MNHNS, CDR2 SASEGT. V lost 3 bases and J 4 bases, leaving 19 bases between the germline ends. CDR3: CASSDRGRGTPYEQYF. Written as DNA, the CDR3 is TGTGCCAGCAGTGACCGAGGGCGGGGGACACCGTACGAGCAGTACTTC.

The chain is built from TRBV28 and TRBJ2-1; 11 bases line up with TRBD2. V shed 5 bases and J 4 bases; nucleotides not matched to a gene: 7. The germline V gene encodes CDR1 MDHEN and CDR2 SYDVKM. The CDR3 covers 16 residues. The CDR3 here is CASSPPGTSGYNEQFF. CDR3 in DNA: TGTGCCAGCAGTCCACCGGGGACTAGCGGATACAATGAGCAGTTCTTC.

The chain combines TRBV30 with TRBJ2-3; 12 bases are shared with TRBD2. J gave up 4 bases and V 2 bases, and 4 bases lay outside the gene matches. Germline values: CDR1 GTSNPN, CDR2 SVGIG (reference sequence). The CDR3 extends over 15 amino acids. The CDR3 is CAWSPTSGRPDTQYF. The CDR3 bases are TGTGCCTGGAGTCCGACTAGCGGGAGACCAGATACGCAGTATTTT. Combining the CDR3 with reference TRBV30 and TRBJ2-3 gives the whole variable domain SQTIHQWPATLVQPVGSPLSLECTVEGTSNPNLYWYRQAAGRGLQLLFYSVGIGQISSEVPQNLSASRPQDRQFILSSKKLLLSDSGFYLCAWSPTSGRPDTQYFGPGTRLTVL.

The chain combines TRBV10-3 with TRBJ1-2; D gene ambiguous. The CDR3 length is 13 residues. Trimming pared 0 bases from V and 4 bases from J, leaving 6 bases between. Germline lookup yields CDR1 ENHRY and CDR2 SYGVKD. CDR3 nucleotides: TGTGCCATCAGTGAGTCTCTAGTCTATGGCTACACCTTC. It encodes CAISESLVYGYTF.

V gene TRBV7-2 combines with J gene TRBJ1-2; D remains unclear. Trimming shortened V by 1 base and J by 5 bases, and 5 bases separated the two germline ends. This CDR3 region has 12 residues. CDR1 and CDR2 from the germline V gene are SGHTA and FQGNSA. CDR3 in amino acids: CASSLERYGYTF. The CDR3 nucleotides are TGTGCCAGCAGCTTAGAGCGGTATGGCTACACCTTC.

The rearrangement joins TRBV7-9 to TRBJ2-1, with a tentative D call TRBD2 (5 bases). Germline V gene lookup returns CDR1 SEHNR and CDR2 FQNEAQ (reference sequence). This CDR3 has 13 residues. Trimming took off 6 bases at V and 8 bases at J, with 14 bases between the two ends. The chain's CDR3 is CASRRASRDEQFF. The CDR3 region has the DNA TGTGCCAGCAGAAGGGCTAGCCGGGATGAGCAGTTCTTC.